This T cell receptor (beta chain) was retrieved from a study of blood T cell repertoires in COVID-19. Libraries were prepared by immunoSEQ multiplex PCR; TCRdb keeps only in-frame clonotypes and omits some of them. The profile shows 350,000 to 550,000 clones, 80% to 90% of them singletons. The CDR3 is 12 residues long. Between the trimmed V and J ends, which lost 5 bases and 7 bases, there was a span of 11 bases. The receptor was derived from a man aged 25-45 years who had recovered from COVID-19. The material sequenced was PBMCs or T cells enriched from blood (not recorded which). This chain joins TRBV12-3 or TRBV12-4 and TRBJ1-1; no clear D gene. CDR3 sequence reads: CASSPGLGEAFF. The CDR3, as DNA: TGTGCCAGCAGTCCGGGTTTGGGTGAAGCTTTCTTT.